These 8 T cell receptor beta chains came from one sample sequenced in a study of monozygotic twins with inflammatory bowel disease. TCRdb reprocessed the 5' RACE reads and keeps a single row for each CDR3 protein, giving no DNA. The sample holds approximately 160,000 distinct CDR3 sequences. Source material: blood. The receptors were sampled from a human donor with ulcerative colitis or Crohn's disease, or a healthy co-twin of an affected twin (not recorded which).

The rearrangement uses TRBV24-1 and TRBJ1-1; lacking DNA, the TRBD1 call made by TCRdb goes unchecked. The length of the CDR3 is 15 residues. Germline CDR1 reads KGHDR; CDR2 reads SFDVKD. CDR3 sequence reads: CATSDPQGKDTEAFF.

The chain has TRBV7-2 and TRBJ2-1; TCRdb lists TRBD2, though no DNA is available to test this call. The CDR3 runs 13 residues. Germline CDR1 reads SGHTA; CDR2 reads FQGNSA. CDR3 sequence: CASSYMGLATQFF.

This rearrangement joins TRBV6-1 to TRBJ2-5; no DNA is available, so the TRBD2 call from TCRdb remains unchecked. The germline V gene encodes CDR1 MNHNS and CDR2 SASEGT. There are 16 residues in the CDR3. This CDR3 reads CASSEIGRVLGETQYF.

This chain connects TRBV6-5 to TRBJ2-2; there is no DNA to check the TCRdb D call of TRBD2. The CDR3 runs to 17 residues. Germline V CDR1 and CDR2: MNHEY, SVGAGI. CDR3 amino acids: CASSYGIGAPNTGELFF.

The chain carries TRBV27 and TRBJ1-4. CDR3 size: 14 residues. Germline V gene sequence: CDR1 MNHEY, CDR2 SMNVEV (reference sequence). CDR3: CASRTDAGGEKLFF. Variable domain in full (rest from reference TRBV27 and TRBJ1-4): EAQVTQNPRYLITVTGKKLTVTCSQNMNHEYMSWYRQDPGLGLRQIYYSMNVEVTDKGDVPEGYKVSRKEKRNFPLILESPSPNQTSLYFCASRTDAGGEKLFFGSGTQLSVL.

The genes are TRBV29-1 and TRBJ1-6. Germline V gene data show CDR1 as SQVTM and CDR2 as ANQGSEA. CDR3 length: 11 amino acids. This CDR3 is CSVGHNSPLHF.

The chain carries TRBV6-5 and TRBJ2-1; TCRdb names TRBD2, which stays unverified in the absence of DNA. Germline lookup yields CDR1 MNHEY and CDR2 SVGAGI. There are 11 residues in the CDR3. CDR3 region: CASSSRDSKFF.

This sequence joins TRBV25-1 and TRBJ1-3. Per the germline V gene, CDR1 is MGHDK and CDR2 is SYGVNS. The CDR3 sequence is 14 residues long. The CDR3 loop reads CASSEGGTGNTIYF.